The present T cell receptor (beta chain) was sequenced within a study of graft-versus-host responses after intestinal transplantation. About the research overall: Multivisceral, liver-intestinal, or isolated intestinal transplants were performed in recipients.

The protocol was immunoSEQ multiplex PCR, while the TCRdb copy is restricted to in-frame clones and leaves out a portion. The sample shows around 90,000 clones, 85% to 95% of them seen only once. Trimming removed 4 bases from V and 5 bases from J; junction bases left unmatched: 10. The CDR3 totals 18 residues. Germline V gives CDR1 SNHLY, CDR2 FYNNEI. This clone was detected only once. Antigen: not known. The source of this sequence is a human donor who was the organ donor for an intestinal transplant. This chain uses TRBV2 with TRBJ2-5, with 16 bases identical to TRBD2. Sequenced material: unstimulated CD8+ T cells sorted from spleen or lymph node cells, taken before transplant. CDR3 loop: CASSVPGLAGGGKETQYF. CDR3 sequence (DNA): TGTGCCAGCAGTGTTCCGGGACTAGCGGGAGGGGGTAAGGAGACCCAGTACTTC.